Here is one T cell receptor (beta chain) with its context. Its antigen is as yet unknown. PCR used 60 Vbeta primers and 13 Jbeta primers. The table came from immunoSEQ multiplex PCR; TCRdb's copy has only in-frame clones and leaves some out. This table holds 150,000 to 200,000 clones, approximately 78% found once. Germline values: CDR1 MGHRA, CDR2 YSYEKL. This CDR3 region has 15 residues. The V gene end was trimmed by 0 bases and the J gene end by 3 bases; junction bases not matched to a gene: 3. The data were obtained in a study of cytomegalovirus exposure and HLA in healthy donors. Study overall: A preliminary data release comprised roughly 85 million unique TCRs obtained from HLA-typed donors.

General study points: Some V segments could not be told apart, so they were left out, TRBV6-2 and TRBV6-3 among them. HLA alleles showed associations with some 17,000 TCR beta sequences in a later analysis, at a 0.05 false discovery rate.

The receptor comes from a woman younger than 30 in good health and CMV-seronegative. The chain recombines TRBV4-1 with TRBJ2-7; 9 bases line up with TRBD2. Sequences were obtained from PBMCs. The CDR3 region has the DNA TGCGCCAGCAGCCAAGAGGCTAGCGGGGTCTACGAGCAGTACTTC. This gives the protein CASSQEASGVYEQYF.